This note documents a single TCR beta chain sequence. Its antigen is as yet unknown. This sample was included in a study of T cell responses to AZD1222 COVID-19 vaccine. Study outcomes and limitations: Only after the peak T cell response were repertoires sampled. Baseline seropositivity characterized only six AZD1222 recipients.

The table came from immunoSEQ multiplex PCR; TCRdb's copy has only in-frame clones and leaves some out. The data contain some 120,000 clones, 88% of them singletons. The germline V gene has CDR1 LNHDA and CDR2 SQIVND (reference sequence). Trimming at V came to 6 bases and at J to 1 base, leaving 18 bases not matched to a gene. The CDR3 has 20 residues. This clonotype originated in an adult in good health. V and J are TRBV19 and TRBJ2-4; the match to TRBD2 covers 10 bases. The specimen was peripheral blood, collected on day 0 of MenACWY control vaccination. CDR3 region: CASSEAPLAGALGAKNIQYF. For the CDR3, the DNA is TGTGCCAGTAGCGAAGCCCCCCTAGCGGGAGCTTTAGGGGCCAAAAACATTCAGTACTTC.